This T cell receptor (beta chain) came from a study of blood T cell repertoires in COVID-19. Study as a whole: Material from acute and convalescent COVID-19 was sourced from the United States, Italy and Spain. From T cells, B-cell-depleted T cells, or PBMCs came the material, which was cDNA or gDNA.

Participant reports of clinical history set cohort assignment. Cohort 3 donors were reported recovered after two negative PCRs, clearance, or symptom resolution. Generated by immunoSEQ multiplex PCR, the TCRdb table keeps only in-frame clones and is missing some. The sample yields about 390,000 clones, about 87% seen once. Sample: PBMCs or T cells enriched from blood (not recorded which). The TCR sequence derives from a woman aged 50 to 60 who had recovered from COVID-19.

CDR3 nucleotide sequence: TGCGCCAGCGGGCGGGGGAACTACAATGAGCAGTTCTTC. It yields the protein CASGRGNYNEQFF. The V gene is TRBV5-1, the J gene TRBJ2-1, with 7 bases that match TRBD2. The ends lost 7 bases at V and 3 bases at J; junction bases unmatched: 4. Germline loops: CDR1 SGHRS, CDR2 YFSETQ. The CDR3 runs to 13 residues.